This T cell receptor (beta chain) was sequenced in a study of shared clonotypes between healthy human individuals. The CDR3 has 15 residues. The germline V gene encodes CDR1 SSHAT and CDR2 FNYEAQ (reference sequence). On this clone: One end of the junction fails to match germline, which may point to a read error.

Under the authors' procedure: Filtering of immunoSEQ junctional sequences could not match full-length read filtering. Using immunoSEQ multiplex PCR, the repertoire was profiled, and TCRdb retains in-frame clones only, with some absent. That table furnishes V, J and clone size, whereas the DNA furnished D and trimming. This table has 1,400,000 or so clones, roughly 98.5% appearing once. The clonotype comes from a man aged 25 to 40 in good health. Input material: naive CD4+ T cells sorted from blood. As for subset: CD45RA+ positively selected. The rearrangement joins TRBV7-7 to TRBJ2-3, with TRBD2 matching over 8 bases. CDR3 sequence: CASSLSGNRADTQYF. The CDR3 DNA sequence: TGTGCTAGCAGCCTTAGCGGGAATCGCGCAGATACGCAGTATTTT.